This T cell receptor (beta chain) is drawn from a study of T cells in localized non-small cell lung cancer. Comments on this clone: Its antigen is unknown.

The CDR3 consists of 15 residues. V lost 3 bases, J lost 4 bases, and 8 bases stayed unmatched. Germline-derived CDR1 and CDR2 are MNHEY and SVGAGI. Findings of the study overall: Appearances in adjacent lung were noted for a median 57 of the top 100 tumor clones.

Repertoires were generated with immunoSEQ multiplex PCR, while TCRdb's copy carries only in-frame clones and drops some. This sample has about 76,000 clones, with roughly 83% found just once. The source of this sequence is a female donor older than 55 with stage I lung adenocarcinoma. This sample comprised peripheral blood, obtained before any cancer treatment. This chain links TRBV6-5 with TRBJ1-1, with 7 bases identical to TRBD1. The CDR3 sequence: CASSYDTGVRTEAFF. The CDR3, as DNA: TGTGCCAGCAGTTATGATACAGGGGTGCGCACTGAAGCTTTCTTT.